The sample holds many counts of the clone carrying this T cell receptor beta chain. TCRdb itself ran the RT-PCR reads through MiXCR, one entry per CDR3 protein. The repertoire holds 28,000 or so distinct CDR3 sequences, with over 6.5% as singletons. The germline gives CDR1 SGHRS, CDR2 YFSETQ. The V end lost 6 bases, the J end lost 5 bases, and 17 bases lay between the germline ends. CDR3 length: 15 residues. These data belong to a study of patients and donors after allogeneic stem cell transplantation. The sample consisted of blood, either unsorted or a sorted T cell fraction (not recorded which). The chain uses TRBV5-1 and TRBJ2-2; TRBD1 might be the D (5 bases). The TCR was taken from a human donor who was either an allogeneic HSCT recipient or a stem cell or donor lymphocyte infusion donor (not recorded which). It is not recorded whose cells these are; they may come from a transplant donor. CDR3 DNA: TGCGCCAGCAAGGAAGATCCAGGGCAAACCGGGGAGCTGTTTTTT. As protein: CASKEDPGQTGELFF.